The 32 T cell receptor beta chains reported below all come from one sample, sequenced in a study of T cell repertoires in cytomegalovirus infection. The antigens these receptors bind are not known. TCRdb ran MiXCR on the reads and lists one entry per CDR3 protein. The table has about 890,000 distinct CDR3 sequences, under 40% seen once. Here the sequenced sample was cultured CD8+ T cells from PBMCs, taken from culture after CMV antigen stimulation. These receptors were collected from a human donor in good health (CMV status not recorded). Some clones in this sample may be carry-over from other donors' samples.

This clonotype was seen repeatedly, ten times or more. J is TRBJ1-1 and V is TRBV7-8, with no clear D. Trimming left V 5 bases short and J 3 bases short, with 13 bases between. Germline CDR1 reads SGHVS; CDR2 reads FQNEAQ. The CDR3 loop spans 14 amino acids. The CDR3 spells CASSPSNIDTEAFF. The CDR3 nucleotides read TGTGCCAGCAGCCCTAGTAACATAGACACTGAAGCTTTCTTT.

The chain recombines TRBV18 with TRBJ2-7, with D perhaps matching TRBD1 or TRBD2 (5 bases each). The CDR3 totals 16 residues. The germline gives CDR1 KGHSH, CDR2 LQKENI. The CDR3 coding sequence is TGTGCCAACTCACCAAGTGGCCGGGACGGGCACTACGAGCAGTACGTC. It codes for CANSPSGRDGHYEQYV.

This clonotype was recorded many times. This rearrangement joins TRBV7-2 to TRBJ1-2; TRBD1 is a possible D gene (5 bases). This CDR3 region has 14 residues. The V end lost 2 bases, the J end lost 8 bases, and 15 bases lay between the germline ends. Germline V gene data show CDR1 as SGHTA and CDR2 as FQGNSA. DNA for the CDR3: TGTGCCAGCAGCTTACCAGGGCCCAAAGGGGGCTACACCTTC. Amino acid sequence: CASSLPGPKGGYTF. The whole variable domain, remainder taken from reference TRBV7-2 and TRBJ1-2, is GAGVSQSPSNKVTEKGKDVELRCDPISGHTALYWYRQSLGQGLEFLIYFQGNSAPDKSGLPSDRFSAERTGGSVSTLTIQRTQQEDSAVYLCASSLPGPKGGYTFGSGTRLTVV.

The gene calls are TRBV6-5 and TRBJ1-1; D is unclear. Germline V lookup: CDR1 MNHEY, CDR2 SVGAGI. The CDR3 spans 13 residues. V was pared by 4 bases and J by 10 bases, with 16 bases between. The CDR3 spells CASSSAPSLGAFF. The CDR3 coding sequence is TGTGCCAGCAGTTCCGCGCCGTCCTTGGGAGCTTTCTTT.

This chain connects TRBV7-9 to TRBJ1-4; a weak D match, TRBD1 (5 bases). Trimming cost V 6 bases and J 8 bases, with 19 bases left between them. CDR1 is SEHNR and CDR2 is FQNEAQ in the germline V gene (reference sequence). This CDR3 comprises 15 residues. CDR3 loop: CASSSPSRVGEKLFF. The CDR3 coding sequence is TGTGCCAGCAGTTCCCCTAGCAGGGTAGGGGAAAAACTGTTTTTT.

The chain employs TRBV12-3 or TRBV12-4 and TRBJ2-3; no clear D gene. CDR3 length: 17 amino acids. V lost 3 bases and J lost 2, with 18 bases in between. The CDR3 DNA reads TGTGCCAGCAGTTTTGGAGCTCACAGTTACGCCACAGATACGCAGTATTTT. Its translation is CASSFGAHSYATDTQYF.

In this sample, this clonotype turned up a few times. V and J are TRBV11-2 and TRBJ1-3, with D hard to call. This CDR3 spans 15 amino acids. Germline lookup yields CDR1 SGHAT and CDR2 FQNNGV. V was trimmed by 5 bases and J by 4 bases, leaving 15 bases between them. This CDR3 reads CASSRWRELGNTIYF. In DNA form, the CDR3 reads TGTGCCAGCAGCCGTTGGAGGGAACTCGGAAACACCATATATTTT. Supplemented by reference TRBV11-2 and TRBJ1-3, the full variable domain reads EAGVAQSPRYKIIEKRQSVAFWCNPISGHATLYWYQQILGQGPKLLIQFQNNGVVDDSQLPKDRFSAERLKGVDSTLKIQPAKLEDSAVYLCASSRWRELGNTIYFGEGSWLTVV.

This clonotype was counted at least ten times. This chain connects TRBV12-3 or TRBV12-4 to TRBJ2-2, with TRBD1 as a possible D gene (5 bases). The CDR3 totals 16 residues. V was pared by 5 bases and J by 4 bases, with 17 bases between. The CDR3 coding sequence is TGTGCCAGCAGTGGCTTTAAGACAGACCTCACCGGGGAGCTGTTTTTT. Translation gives CASSGFKTDLTGELFF.

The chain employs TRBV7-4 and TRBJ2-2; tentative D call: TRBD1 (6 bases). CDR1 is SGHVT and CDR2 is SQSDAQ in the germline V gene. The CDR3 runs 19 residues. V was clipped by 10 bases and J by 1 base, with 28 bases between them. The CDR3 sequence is CANLFPPNPEGQNTGELFF. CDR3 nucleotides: TGTGCCAACCTCTTTCCCCCGAACCCTGAGGGACAGAACACCGGGGAGCTGTTTTTT.

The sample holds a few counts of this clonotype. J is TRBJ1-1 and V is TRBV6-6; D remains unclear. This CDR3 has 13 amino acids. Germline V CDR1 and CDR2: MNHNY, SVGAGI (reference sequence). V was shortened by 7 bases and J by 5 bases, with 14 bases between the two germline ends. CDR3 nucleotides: TGTGCCAGCAATTGGGTTGAAGGAACTGAAGCTTTCTTT. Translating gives CASNWVEGTEAFF.

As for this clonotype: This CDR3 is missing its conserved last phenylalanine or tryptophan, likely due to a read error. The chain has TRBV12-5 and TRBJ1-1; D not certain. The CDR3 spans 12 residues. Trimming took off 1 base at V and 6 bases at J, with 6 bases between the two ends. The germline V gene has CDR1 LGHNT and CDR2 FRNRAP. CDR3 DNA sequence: TGTGCTAGTGGTTTGGGCCGGGCTGAAGCTTTCCTT. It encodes CASGLGRAEAFL.

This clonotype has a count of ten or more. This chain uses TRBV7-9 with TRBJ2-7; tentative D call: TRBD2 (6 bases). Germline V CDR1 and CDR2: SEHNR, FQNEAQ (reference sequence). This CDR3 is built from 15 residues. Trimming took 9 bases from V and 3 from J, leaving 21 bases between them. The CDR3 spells CASEQWRGRSYEQYF. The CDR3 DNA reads TGTGCCAGTGAACAATGGAGGGGCCGAAGCTACGAGCAGTACTTC. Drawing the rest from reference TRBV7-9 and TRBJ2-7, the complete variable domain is DTGVSQNPRHKITKRGQNVTFRCDPISEHNRLYWYRQTLGQGPEFLTYFQNEAQLEKSRLLSDRFSAERPKGSFSTLEIQRTEQGDSAMYLCASEQWRGRSYEQYFGPGTRLTVT.

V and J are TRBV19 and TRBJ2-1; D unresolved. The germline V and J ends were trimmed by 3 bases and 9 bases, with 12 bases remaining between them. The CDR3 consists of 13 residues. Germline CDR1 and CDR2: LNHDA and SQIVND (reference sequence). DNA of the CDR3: TGTGCCAGTAGTATGTTTAAGGGCACTGAGCAGTTCTTC. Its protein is CASSMFKGTEQFF.

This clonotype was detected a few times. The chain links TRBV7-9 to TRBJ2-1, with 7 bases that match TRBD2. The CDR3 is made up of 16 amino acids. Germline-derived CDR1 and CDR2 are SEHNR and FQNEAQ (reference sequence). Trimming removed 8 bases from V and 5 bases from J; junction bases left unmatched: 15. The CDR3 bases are TGTGCCAGCCTATTTTGGGGGGGGGTTGAACACAATGAGCAGTTCTTC. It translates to CASLFWGGVEHNEQFF.

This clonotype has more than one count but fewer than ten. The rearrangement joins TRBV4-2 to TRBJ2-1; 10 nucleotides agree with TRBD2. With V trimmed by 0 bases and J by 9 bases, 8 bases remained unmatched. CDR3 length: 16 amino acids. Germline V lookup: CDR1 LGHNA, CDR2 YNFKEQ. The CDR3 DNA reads TGTGCCAGCAGCCAAGAAATCCAGCGGGGGGGTATTGAGCAGTTCTTC. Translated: CASSQEIQRGGIEQFF.

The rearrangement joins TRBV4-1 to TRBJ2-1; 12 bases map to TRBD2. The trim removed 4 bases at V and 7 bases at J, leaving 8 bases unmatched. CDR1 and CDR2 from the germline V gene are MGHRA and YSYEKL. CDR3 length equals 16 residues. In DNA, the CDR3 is TGCGCCAGCAGCCCGACCCCTAGCGGGGGGGGAAATGAGCAGTTCTTC. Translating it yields CASSPTPSGGGNEQFF.

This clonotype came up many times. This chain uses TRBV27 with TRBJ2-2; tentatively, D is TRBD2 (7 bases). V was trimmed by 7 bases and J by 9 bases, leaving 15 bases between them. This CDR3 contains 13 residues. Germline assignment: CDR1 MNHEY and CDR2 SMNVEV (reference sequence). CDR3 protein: CASTLWGGRELFF. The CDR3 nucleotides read TGTGCCAGCACCCTATGGGGGGGCCGGGAGCTGTTTTTT.

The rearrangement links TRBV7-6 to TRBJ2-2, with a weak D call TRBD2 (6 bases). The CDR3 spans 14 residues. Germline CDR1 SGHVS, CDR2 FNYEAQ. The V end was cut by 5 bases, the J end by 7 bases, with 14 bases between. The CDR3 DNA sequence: TGTGCCAGCAGCCCGAGGGAGGCACGCGGGGAGCTGTTTTTT. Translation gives CASSPREARGELFF.

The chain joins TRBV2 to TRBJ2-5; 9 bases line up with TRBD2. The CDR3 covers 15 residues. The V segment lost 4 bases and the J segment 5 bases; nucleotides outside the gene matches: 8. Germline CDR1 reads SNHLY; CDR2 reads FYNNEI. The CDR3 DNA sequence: TGTGCCAGCAGTGTTAGGGCGGGGGGGCAGGAGACCCAGTACTTC. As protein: CASSVRAGGQETQYF.

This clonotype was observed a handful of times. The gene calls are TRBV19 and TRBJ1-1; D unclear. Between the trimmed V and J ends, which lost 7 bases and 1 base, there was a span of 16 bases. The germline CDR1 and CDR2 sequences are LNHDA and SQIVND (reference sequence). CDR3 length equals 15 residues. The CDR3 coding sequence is TGTGCCAGTACACCTGTTGAAGGATGGAACACTGAAGCTTTCTTT. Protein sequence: CASTPVEGWNTEAFF.

CDR3 bases: TGTGCCAGCAGCGCAGGCCCGGCGGGGGGCGAAACTAGCACAGATACGCAGTATTTT. The encoded protein is CASSAGPAGGETSTDTQYF. The gene calls are TRBV7-8 and TRBJ2-3; 8 bases fit TRBD2. Germline V gene data show CDR1 as SGHVS and CDR2 as FQNEAQ. This CDR3 is built from 19 residues. V lost 5 bases to trimming and J lost 0 bases; unmatched junction nucleotides: 16.

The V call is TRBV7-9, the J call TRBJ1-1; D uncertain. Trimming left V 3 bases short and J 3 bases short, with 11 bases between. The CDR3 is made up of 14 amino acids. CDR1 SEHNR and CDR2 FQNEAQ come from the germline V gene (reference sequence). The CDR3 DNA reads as TGTGCCAGCAGCTTGAAAGGACGGGACACTGAAGCTTTCTTT. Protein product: CASSLKGRDTEAFF.

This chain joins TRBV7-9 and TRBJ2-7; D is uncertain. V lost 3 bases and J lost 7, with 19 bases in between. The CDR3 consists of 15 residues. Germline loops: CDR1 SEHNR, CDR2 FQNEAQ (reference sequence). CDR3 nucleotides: TGTGCCAGCAGCTTTAGTCGGGCCAGCTACGGGGAGCAGTACGTC. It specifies CASSFSRASYGEQYV.

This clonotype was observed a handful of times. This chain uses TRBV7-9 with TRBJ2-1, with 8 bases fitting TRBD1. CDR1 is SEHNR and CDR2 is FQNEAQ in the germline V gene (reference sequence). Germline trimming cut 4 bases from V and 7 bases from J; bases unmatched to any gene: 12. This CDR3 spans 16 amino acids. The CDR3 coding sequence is TGTGCCAGCAGCTCCCCCCGGGAGACAGGGGCGAATGAGCAGTTCTTC. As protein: CASSSPRETGANEQFF. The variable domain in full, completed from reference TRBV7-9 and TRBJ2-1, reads DTGVSQNPRHKITKRGQNVTFRCDPISEHNRLYWYRQTLGQGPEFLTYFQNEAQLEKSRLLSDRFSAERPKGSFSTLEIQRTEQGDSAMYLCASSSPRETGANEQFFGPGTRLTVL.

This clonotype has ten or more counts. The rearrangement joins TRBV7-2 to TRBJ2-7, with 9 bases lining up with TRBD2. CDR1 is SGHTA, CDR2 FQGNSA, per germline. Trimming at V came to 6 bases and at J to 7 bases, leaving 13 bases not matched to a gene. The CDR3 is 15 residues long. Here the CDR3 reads CASSPVGAGGYEQYV. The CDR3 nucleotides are TGTGCCAGCAGTCCTGTTGGGGCGGGGGGGTATGAGCAGTACGTC.

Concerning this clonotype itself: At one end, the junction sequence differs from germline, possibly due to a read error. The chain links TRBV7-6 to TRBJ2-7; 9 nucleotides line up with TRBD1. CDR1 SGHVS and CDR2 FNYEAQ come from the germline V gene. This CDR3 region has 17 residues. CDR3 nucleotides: TGTGTCAGCAGCTTAGAACCCGGGACAGGGAGAACCTACGAGCAGTACTTC. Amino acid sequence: CVSSLEPGTGRTYEQYF.

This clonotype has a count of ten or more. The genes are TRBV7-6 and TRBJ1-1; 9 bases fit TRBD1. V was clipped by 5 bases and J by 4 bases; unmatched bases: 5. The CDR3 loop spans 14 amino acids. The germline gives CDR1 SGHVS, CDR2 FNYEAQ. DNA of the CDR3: TGTGCCAGCAGCCCACAGGGGGCTCCCACTGAAGCTTTCTTT. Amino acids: CASSPQGAPTEAFF.

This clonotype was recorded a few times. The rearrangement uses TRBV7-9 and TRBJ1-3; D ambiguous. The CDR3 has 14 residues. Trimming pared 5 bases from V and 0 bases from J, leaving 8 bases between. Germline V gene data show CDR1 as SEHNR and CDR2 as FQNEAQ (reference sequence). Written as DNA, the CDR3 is TGTGCCAGCAGCCCTCCAAGCTCTGGAAACACCATATATTTT. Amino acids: CASSPPSSGNTIYF.

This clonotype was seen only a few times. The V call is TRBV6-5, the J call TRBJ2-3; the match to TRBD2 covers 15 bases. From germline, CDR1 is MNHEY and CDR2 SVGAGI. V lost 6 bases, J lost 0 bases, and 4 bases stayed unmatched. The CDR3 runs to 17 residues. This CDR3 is CASRRGLAGGSTDTQYF. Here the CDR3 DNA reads TGTGCCAGCAGAAGGGGACTAGCGGGGGGTAGCACAGATACGCAGTATTTT.

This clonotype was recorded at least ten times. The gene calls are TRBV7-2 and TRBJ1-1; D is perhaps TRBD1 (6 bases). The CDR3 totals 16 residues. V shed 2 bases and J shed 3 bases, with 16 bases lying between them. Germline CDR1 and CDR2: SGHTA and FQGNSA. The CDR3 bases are TGTGCCAGCAGCTTAAGGTTAAACAGGGAGGACACTGAAGCTTTCTTT. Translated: CASSLRLNREDTEAFF.

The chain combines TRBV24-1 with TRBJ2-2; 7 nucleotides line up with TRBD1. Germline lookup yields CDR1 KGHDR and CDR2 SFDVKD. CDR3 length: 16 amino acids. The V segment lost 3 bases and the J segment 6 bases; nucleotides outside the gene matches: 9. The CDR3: CATSDPDRVGSGELFF. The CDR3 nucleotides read TGTGCCACCAGTGATCCTGACAGGGTCGGTTCCGGGGAGCTGTTTTTT.

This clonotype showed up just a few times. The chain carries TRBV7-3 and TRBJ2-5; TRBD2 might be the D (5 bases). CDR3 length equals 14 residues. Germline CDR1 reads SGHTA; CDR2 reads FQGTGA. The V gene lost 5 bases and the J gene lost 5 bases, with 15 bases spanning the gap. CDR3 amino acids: CASSPAGPGETQYF. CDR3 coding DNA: TGTGCCAGCAGCCCCGCTGGGCCGGGGGAGACCCAGTACTTC.